This T cell receptor (beta chain) was profiled in a study of T cells in Graves' hyperthyroidism and ophthalmopathy. Study outcomes and limitations: Ophthalmopathy was separated from stable hyperthyroidism by a 13 V-J model.

RNA transcripts gave rise to amplified TCR beta CDR3 regions. A set of HTBI primers served as the primers for a first-round RT-PCR of the TCR CDR3. One entry per CDR3 protein, called by TCRdb with MiXCR from the multiplex PCR reads. In the table there are about 500,000 distinct CDR3 sequences, 13% to 15% of which are singletons. There are a few counts of this clonotype. Its antigen is undetermined. Germline CDR1 reads SGHNT; CDR2 reads YYREEE (reference sequence). This CDR3 contains 16 residues. Trimming removed 0 bases at V and 0 bases at J, with 10 bases between. Hyperthyroidism of Graves' type that showed no ophthalmopathy progression within 18 months was stable.

The rearrangement joins TRBV5-4 to TRBJ2-1; D is uncertain. The sequence was obtained from a woman younger than 35 with Graves' hyperthyroidism. The sequencing sample was made of blood. In DNA, the CDR3 is TGTGCCAGCAGCTTGGACGGTCTCCGCTCCTACAATGAGCAGTTCTTC. Amino acids: CASSLDGLRSYNEQFF.